This T cell receptor (beta chain) is from a study of blood T cell repertoires in COVID-19. Overall study context: PBMCs, B-cell-depleted T cells, or T cells were the source of the cDNA or gDNA that made up the material.

CDR1 is DFQATT, CDR2 SNEGSKA, per germline (reference sequence). The CDR3 loop spans 14 amino acids. V lost 3 bases and J lost 3, with 9 bases in between. Measured with immunoSEQ multiplex PCR; TCRdb has only the in-frame clones, and not every one. This sample yields approximately 110,000 clones, of which about 84% are seen a single time; 5% to 6% belongs to the top ten. The chain is built from TRBV20-1 and TRBJ1-6; D perhaps matches TRBD1 (6 bases). The sequence was collected from a human donor in a cohort sampled during active COVID-19. The sequencing sample was made of peripheral blood. The CDR3 region is CSASSRGYNSPLHF. In DNA, the CDR3 is TGCAGTGCTAGTTCCAGGGGCTATAATTCACCCCTCCACTTT.